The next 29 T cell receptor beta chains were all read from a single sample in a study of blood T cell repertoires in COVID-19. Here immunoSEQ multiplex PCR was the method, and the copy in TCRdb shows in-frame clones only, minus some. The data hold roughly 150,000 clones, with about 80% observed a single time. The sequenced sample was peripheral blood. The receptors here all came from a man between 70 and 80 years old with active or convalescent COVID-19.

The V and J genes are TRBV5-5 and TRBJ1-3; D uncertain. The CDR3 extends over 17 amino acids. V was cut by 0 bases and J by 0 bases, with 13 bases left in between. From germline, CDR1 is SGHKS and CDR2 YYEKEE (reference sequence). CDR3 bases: TGTGCCAGCAGCTTGGCCGTAGTCACCTTCTCTGGAAACACCATATATTTT. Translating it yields CASSLAVVTFSGNTIYF.

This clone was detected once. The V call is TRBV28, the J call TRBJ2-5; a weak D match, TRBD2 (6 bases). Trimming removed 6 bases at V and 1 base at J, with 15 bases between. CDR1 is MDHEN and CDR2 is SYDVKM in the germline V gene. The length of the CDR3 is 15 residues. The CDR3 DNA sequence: TGTGCCAGCAGCCCCGCCCTGGGAGGCCAAGAGACCCAGTACTTC. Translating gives CASSPALGGQETQYF.

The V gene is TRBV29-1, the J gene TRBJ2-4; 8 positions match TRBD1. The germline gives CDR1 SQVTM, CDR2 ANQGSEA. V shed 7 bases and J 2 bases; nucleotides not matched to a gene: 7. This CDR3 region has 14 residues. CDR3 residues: CSGTDRASKNIQYF. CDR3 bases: TGCAGCGGGACGGACAGGGCGTCCAAAAACATTCAGTACTTC. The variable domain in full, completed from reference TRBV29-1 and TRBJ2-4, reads SAVISQKPSRDICQRGTSLTIQCQVDSQVTMMFWYRQQPGQSLTLIATANQGSEATYESGFVIDKFPISRPNLTFSTLTVSNMSPEDSSIYLCSGTDRASKNIQYFGAGTRLSVL.

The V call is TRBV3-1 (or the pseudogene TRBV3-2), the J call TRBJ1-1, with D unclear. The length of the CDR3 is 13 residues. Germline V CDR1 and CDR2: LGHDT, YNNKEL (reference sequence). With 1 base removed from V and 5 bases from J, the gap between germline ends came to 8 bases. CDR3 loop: CASSQVGQTEAFF. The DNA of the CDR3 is TGTGCCAGCAGCCAAGTTGGTCAGACTGAAGCTTTCTTT.

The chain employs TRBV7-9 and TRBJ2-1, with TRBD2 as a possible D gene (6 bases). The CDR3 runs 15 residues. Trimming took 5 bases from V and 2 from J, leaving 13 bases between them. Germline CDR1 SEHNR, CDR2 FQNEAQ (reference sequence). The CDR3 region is CASSAGRRAYNEQFF. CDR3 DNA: TGTGCCAGCAGCGCGGGGAGGAGGGCCTACAATGAGCAGTTCTTC.

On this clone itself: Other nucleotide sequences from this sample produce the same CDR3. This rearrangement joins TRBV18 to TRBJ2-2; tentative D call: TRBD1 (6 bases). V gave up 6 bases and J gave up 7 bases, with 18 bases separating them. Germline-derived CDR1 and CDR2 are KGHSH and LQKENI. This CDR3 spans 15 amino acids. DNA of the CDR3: TGTGCCAGCTCCCCCAGCAGGGGCGAAGGCGGGGAGCTGTTTTTT. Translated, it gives CASSPSRGEGGELFF.

DNA of the CDR3: TGTGCCAGCAGCCTAAGGGGTTTAGATACGCAGTATTTT. This translates into CASSLRGLDTQYF. The genes are TRBV3-1 (or the pseudogene TRBV3-2) and TRBJ2-3, with a weak D call TRBD1 (5 bases). This CDR3 has 13 residues. Trimming took 4 bases from V and 5 from J, leaving 10 bases between them. Germline-derived CDR1 and CDR2 are LGHDT and YNNKEL (reference sequence).

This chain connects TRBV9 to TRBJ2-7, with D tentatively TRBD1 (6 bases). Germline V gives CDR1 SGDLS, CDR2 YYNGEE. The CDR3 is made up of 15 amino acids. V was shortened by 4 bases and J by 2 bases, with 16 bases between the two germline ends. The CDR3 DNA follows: TGTGCCAGCAGCCCCAGGGGACGGGGTACCTACGAGCAGTACTTC. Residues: CASSPRGRGTYEQYF.

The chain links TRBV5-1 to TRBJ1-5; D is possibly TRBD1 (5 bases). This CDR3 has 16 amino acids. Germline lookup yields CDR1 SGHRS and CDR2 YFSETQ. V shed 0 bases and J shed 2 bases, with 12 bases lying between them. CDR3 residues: CASSLGGSGGNQPQHF. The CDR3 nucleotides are TGCGCCAGCAGCTTGGGAGGGTCGGGGGGCAATCAGCCCCAGCATTTT. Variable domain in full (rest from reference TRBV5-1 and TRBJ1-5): KAGVTQTPRYLIKTRGQQVTLSCSPISGHRSVSWYQQTPGQGLQFLFEYFSETQRNKGNFPGRFSGRQFSNSRSEMNVSTLELGDSALYLCASSLGGSGGNQPQHFGDGTRLSIL.

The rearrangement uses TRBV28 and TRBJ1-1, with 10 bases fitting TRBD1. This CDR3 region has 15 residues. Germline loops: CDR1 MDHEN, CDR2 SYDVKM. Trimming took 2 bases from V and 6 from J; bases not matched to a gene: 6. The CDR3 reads CASSLPGQGRAEAFF. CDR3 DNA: TGTGCCAGCAGTTTACCGGGACAGGGGAGGGCTGAAGCTTTCTTT.

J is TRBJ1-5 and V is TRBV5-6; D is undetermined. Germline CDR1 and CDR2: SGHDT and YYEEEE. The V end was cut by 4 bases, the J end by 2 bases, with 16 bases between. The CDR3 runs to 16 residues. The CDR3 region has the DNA TGTGCCAGCAGCGTCGGGAGTCGAGGTGGCAATCAGCCCCAGCATTTT. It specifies CASSVGSRGGNQPQHF.

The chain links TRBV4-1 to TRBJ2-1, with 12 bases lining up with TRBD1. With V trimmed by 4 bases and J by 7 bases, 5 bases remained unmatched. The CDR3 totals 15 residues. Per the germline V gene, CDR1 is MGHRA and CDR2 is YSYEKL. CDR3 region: CASSRGQGAWNEQFF. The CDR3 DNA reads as TGCGCCAGCAGCCGGGGACAGGGGGCTTGGAATGAGCAGTTCTTC.

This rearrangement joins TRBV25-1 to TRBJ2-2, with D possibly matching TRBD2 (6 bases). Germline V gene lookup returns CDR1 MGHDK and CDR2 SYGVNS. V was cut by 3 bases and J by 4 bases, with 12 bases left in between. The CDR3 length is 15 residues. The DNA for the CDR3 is TGTGCCAGCAGTGATCCGTCGCGGGGCACCGGGGAGCTGTTTTTT. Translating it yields CASSDPSRGTGELFF.

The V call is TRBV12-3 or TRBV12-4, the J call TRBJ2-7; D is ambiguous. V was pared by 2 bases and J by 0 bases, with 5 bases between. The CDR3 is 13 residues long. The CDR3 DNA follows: TGTGCCAGCAGTTTACCCCTCTCCTACGAGCAGTACTTC. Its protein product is CASSLPLSYEQYF.

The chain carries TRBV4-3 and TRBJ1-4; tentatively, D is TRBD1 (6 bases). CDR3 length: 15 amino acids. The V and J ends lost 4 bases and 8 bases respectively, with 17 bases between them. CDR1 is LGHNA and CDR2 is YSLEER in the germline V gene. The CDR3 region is CASSPSEGVGEKLFF. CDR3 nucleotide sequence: TGCGCCAGCAGCCCCTCAGAGGGGGTAGGCGAAAAACTGTTTTTT.

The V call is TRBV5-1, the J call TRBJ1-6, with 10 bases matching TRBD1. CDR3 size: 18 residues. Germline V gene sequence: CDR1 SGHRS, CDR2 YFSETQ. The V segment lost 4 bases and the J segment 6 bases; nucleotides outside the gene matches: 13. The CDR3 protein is CASSPGTGAYLANSPLHF. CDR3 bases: TGCGCCAGCAGCCCCGGGACAGGGGCCTACTTAGCTAATTCACCCCTCCACTTT. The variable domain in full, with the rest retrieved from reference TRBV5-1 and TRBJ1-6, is KAGVTQTPRYLIKTRGQQVTLSCSPISGHRSVSWYQQTPGQGLQFLFEYFSETQRNKGNFPGRFSGRQFSNSRSEMNVSTLELGDSALYLCASSPGTGAYLANSPLHFGNGTRLTVT.

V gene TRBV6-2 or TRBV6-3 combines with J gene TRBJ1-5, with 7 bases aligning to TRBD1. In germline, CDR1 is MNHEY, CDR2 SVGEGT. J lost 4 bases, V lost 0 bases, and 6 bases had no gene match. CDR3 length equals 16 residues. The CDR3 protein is CASSYSIGGPNQPQHF. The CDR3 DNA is TGTGCCAGCAGTTACTCAATAGGGGGCCCAAATCAGCCCCAGCATTTT.

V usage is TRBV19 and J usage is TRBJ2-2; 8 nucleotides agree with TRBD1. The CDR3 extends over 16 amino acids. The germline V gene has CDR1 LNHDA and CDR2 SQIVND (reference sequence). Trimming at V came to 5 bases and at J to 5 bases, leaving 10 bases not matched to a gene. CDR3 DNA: TGTGCCAGTAGTCTTGGGAGGCAGGGGGCAACCGGGGAGCTGTTTTTT. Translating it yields CASSLGRQGATGELFF.

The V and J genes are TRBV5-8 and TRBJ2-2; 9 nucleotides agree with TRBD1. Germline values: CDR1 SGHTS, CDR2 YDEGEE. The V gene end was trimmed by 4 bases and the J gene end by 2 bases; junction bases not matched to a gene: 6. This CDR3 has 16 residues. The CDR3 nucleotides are TGTGCCAGCAGCGCCTGGGACAGGGAAAACACCGGGGAGCTGTTTTTT. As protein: CASSAWDRENTGELFF. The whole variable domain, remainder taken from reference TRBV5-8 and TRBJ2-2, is EAGVTQSPTHLIKTRGQQATLRCSPISGHTSVYWYQQALGLGLQFLLWYDEGEERNRGNFPPRFSGRQFPNYSSELNVNALELEDSALYLCASSAWDRENTGELFFGEGSRLTVL.

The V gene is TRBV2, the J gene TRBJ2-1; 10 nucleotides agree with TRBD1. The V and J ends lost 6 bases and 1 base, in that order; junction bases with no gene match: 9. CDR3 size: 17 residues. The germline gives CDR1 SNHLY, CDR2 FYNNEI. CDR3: CASRARTGGFSYNEQFF. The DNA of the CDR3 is TGTGCCAGCAGAGCCCGGACAGGGGGATTTTCCTACAATGAGCAGTTCTTC. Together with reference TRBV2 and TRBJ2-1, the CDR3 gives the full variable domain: EPEVTQTPSHQVTQMGQEVILRCVPISNHLYFYWYRQILGQKVEFLVSFYNNEISEKSEIFDDQFSVERPDGSNFTLKIRSTKLEDSAMYFCASRARTGGFSYNEQFFGPGTRLTVL.

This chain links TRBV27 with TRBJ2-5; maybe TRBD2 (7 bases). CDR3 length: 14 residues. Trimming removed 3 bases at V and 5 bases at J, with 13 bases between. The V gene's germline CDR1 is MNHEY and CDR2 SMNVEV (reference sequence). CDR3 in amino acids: CASSFWGGRETQYF. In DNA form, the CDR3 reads TGTGCCAGCAGTTTTTGGGGGGGGCGGGAGACCCAGTACTTC.

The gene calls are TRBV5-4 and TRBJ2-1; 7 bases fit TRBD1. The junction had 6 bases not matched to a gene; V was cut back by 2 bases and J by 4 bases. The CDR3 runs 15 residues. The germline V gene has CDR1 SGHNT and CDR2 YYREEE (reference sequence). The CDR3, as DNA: TGTGCCAGCAGCTTAGGACAGGTCGAGTACAATGAGCAGTTCTTC. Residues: CASSLGQVEYNEQFF.

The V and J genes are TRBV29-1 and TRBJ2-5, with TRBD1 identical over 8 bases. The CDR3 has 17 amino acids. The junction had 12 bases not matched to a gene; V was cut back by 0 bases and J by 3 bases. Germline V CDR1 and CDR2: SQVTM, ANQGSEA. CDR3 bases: TGCAGCGTTGAAGAAACACTGCGGGCAGGGGGCGAAGAGACCCAGTACTTC. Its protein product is CSVEETLRAGGEETQYF.

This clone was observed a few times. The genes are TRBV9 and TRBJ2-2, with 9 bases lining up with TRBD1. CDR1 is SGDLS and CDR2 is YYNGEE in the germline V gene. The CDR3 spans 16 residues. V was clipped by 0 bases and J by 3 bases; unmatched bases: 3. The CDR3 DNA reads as TGTGCCAGCAGCGTAGTTGGGACAGGGCACACCGGGGAGCTGTTTTTT. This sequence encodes CASSVVGTGHTGELFF.

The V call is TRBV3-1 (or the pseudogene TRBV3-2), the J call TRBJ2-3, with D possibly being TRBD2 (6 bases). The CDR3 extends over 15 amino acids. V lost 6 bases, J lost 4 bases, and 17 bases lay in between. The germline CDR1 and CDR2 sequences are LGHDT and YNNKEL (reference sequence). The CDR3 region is CASSRLAGGADTQYF. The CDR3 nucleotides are TGTGCCAGCAGTCGACTCGCCGGGGGAGCAGATACGCAGTATTTT.

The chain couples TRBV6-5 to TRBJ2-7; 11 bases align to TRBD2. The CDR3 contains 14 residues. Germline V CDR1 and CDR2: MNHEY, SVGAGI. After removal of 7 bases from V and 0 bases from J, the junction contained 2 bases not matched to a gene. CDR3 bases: TGTGCCAGCACTAGCGGGAGGAGCTCCTACGAGCAGTACTTC. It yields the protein CASTSGRSSYEQYF.

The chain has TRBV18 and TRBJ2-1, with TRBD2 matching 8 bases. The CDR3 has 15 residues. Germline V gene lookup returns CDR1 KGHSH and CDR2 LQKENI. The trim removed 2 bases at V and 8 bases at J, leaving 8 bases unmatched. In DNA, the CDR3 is TGTGCCAGCTCACCATACCCGGGAGGGCCCTATGAGCAGTTCTTC. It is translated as CASSPYPGGPYEQFF. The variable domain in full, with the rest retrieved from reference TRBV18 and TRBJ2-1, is NAGVMQNPRHLVRRRGQEARLRCSPMKGHSHVYWYRQLPEEGLKFMVYLQKENIIDESGMPKERFSAEFPKEGPSILRIQQVVRGDSAAYFCASSPYPGGPYEQFFGPGTRLTVL.

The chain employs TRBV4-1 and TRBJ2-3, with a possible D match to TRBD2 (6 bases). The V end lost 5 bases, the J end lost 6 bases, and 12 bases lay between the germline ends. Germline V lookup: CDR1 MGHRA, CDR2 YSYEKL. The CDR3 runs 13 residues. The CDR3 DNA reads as TGCGCCAGCAGCATAACGGGGGTTGATACGCAGTATTTT. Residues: CASSITGVDTQYF.

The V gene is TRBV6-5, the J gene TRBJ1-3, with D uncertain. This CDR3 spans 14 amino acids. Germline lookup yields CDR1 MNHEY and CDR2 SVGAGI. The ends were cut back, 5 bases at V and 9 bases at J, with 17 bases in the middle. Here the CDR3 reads CASSRLQEVTTIYF. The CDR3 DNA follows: TGTGCCAGCAGTCGACTTCAGGAGGTTACCACCATATATTTT.